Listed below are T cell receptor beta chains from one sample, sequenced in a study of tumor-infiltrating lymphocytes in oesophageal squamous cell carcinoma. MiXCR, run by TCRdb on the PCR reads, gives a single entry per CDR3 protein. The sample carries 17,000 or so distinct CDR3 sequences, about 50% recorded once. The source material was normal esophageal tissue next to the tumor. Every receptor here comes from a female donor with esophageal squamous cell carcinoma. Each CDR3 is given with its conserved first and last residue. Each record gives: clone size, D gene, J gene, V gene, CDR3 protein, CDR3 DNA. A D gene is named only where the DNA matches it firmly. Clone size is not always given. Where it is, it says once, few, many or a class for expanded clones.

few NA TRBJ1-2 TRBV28 CASSDSWNSPLHF TGTGCCAGTTCGGACAGTTGGAATTCACCCCTCCACTTC
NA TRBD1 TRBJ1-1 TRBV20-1 CSARVSGGRSYNTEAFF TGCAGTGCTAGAGTTTCAGGGGGGAGATCGTACAACACTGAAGCTTTCTTT
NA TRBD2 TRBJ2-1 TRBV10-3 CASLGTSPHEQFF TGTGCCAGTCTCGGGACTAGCCCCCATGAGCAGTTCTTC
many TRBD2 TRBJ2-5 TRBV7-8 CASSLWGGGGQYF TGTGCCAGCAGCCTGTGGGGAGGCGGGGGGCAGTACTTC
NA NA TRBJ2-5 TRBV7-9 CASSSREWGQETQYF TGTGCCAGCAGCTCCCGTGAGTGGGGCCAAGAGACCCAGTACTTC
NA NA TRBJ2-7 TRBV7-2 CASSSSVDPSYEQYF TGTGCCAGCAGCTCATCTGTCGATCCCTCCTACGAGCAGTACTTC
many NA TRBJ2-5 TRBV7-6 CASSSPRGGGKTQYF TGTGCCAGCAGCTCACCGAGGGGGGGGGGGAAGACCCAGTACTTC
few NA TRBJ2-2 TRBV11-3 CASSLRQVAGELFF TGTGCCAGCAGCTTACGACAGGTGGCCGGGGAGCTGTTTTTT
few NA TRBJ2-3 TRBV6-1 CASSYGGRTDTQYF TGTGCCAGCAGTTACGGCGGGCGCACAGATACGCAGTATTTT
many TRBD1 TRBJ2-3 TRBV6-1 CASSSQGAGTDTQYF TGTGCCAGCAGTTCCCAGGGGGCAGGCACAGATACGCAGTATTTT
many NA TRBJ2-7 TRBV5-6 CASSLFGSSYEQYF TGTGCCAGCAGCTTGTTTGGGAGCTCCTACGAGCAGTACTTC
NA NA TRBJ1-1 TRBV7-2 CASSLVAGNTEAFF TGTGCCAGCAGCTTAGTAGCAGGGAACACTGAAGCTTTCTTT
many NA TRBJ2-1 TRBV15 CATSRGTYSYNEQFF TGTGCCACCAGCAGAGGAACGTACTCCTACAATGAGCAGTTCTTC
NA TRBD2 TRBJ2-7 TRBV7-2 CASSVTSGFSYEQYF TGTGCCAGCAGCGTTACTAGCGGGTTTTCCTACGAGCAGTACTTC
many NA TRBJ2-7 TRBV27 CASSLSGRATSFEQYF TGTGCCAGCAGTTTATCGGGCAGGGCTACTTCGTTCGAGCAGTACTTC
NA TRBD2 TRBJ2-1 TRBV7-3 CASSASGNNEQFF TGTGCCAGCAGCGCTAGCGGCAACAATGAGCAGTTCTTC
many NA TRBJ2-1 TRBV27 CASSSAGSNEQFF TGTGCCAGCAGTTCCGCAGGTTCAAATGAGCAGTTCTTC
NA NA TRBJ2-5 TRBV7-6 CASSLTERGETQYF TGTGCCAGCAGCTTAACTGAAAGGGGAGAGACCCAGTACTTC
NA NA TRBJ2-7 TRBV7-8 CASSLSGAGLSYEQYF TGTGCCAGCAGCCTGTCCGGGGCAGGCCTCTCCTACGAGCAGTACTTC
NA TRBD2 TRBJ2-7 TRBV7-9 CASSLQAGGGTYEQYF TGTGCCAGCAGCTTACAAGCGGGAGGGGGAACCTACGAGCAGTACTTC
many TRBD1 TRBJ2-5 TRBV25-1 CASSENNWDRVKTGETQYF TGTGCCAGCAGTGAAAACAATTGGGACAGGGTCAAAACCGGAGAGACCCAGTACTTC
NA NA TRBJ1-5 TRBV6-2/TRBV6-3 CASRLPDRYQPQHF TGTGCCAGCAGGCTCCCGGATCGGTATCAGCCCCAGCATTTT
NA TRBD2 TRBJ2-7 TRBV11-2 CASSSSPGLAGGVHEQYF TGTGCCAGCAGCTCTTCTCCGGGACTAGCGGGGGGGGTCCACGAGCAGTACTTC
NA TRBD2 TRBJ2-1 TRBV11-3 CASSPYSGGAYNEQFF TGTGCCAGCAGCCCTTATAGCGGGGGGGCCTACAATGAGCAGTTCTTC
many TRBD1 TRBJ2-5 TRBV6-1 CASGQGARETQYF TGTGCCAGCGGCCAGGGGGCGCGGGAGACCCAGTACTTC
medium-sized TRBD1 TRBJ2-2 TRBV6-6 CASSYLTGGFPGELFF TGTGCCAGCAGTTACCTGACAGGGGGCTTTCCCGGGGAGCTGTTTTTT
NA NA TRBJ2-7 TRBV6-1 CASSQGLLGYEQYF TGTGCCAGCAGTCAGGGCCTTCTGGGATACGAGCAGTACTTC
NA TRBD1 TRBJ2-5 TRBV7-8 CASSSTGPETQYF TGTGCCAGCAGCTCGACAGGGCCAGAGACCCAGTACTTC
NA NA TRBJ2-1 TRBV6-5 CASSPTGSYNEQFF TGTGCCAGCAGCCCCACTGGCTCCTACAATGAGCAGTTCTTC
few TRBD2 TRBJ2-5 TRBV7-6 CASSLGGGEGRFEGQETQYF TGTGCCAGCAGCCTAGGCGGAGGGGAGGGGAGATTCGAAGGACAAGAGACCCAGTACTTC
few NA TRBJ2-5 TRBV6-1 CASKIGSGSPLHF TGTGCCAGCAAAATAGGTTCCGGTTCACCCCTCCACTTC
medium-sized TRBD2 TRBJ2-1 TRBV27 CASSLYLSSGRNEQFF TGTGCCAGCAGTTTATATCTGTCTAGCGGACGCAATGAGCAGTTCTTC
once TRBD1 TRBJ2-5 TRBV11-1 CASSLIWARDRGLETQYF TGTGCCAGCAGCTTAATTTGGGCCCGGGACAGGGGTTTAGAGACCCAGTACTTC
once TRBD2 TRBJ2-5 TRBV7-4 CASSPTLGGTSGTETQYF TGTGCCAGCAGCCCCACCCTGGGGGGGACTAGCGGGACGGAGACCCAGTACTTC
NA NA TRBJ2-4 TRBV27 CASSLQGSGNIQYF TGTGCCAGCAGTTTACAGGGATCTGGGAACATTCAGTACTTC